This T cell receptor (beta chain) is drawn from a study of regulatory T cells in long-lasting Graves disease. Combining iRepertoire HTBI primers with Arm-PCR of CDR3 regions, the authors built TCR beta libraries. TCRdb redid the calling of the multiplex PCR reads with MiXCR, one entry per CDR3 protein. The sample has 550,000 or so distinct CDR3 sequences; about 11% are singletons. The CDR3 runs 15 residues. The germline V and J ends were trimmed by 0 bases and 0 bases, with 9 bases remaining between them. From germline, CDR1 is SGDLS and CDR2 YYNGEE. This clonotype was seen ten or more times. Specified time point: newly diagnosed GD, antithyroid drugs for less than 3 months. TCR sequences were obtained from RNA taken from PBMCs. These data also featured in a second study, about T cells in Graves' hyperthyroidism and ophthalmopathy. That paper adds: A model using 13 V-J features told ophthalmopathy apart from stable hyperthyroidism.

The receptor's source is a woman aged 25 to 39 with Graves disease. Sequences were derived from peripheral blood mononuclear cells (PBMCs), sampled at new diagnosis, from a patient treated with antithyroid drugs. V is TRBV9 and J is TRBJ1-1, with D hard to call. CDR3 in amino acids: CASSVEIGLNTEAFF. The CDR3 DNA sequence: TGTGCCAGCAGCGTAGAAATAGGGCTGAACACTGAAGCTTTCTTT.